This T cell receptor (beta chain) is from a study of cytomegalovirus exposure and HLA in healthy donors. Use of 60 Vbeta and 13 Jbeta primers characterized the PCR. TCRdb's copy holds only in-frame clones and misses some; the assay was immunoSEQ multiplex PCR. The sample lists about 140,000 clones; about three quarters were seen once. The CDR3 contains 13 residues. CDR1 and CDR2 (germline): SGHVS, FNYEAQ. Trimming shortened V by 1 base and J by 8 bases, and 11 bases separated the two germline ends. The sample was PBMCs. The chain links TRBV7-6 to TRBJ1-1; a possible D gene is TRBD1 (5 bases). This clonotype originated in a male donor in good health and CMV-seropositive. CDR3 coding DNA: TGTGCCAGCAGCTTAGGGGGCAGCTTCGAAGCTTTCTTT. Its translation: CASSLGGSFEAFF. The full variable domain, completed using reference TRBV7-6 and TRBJ1-1, is GAGVSQSPRYKVTKRGQDVALRCDPISGHVSLYWYRQALGQGPEFLTYFNYEAQQDKSGLPNDRFSAERPEGSISTLTIQRTEQRDSAMYRCASSLGGSFEAFFGQGTRLTVV.